This TCR beta chain was documented in a study of shared clonotypes between healthy human individuals. Naive CD8 cells lacked CD45RO, underwent positive selection for CCR7 and left out terminally differentiated effector memory CD45RA+ cells. TCRdb's table, derived via immunoSEQ multiplex PCR, lists solely in-frame clones and lacks some. The profile covers fewer than 800,000 clones, with around 92% appearing a single time and approximately 24% taken by the ten largest. The CDR3 consists of 13 residues. Trimming removed 5 bases at V and 5 bases at J, with 12 bases between. Germline V gene data show CDR1 as SEHNR and CDR2 as FQNEAQ (reference sequence).

The chain recombines TRBV7-9 with TRBJ1-1; D is uncertain. The origin of this receptor is a man aged 25-40 years in good health. Sequenced sample: naive CD8+ T cells sorted from blood. CDR3 sequence reads: CASSPDPGTEAFF. CDR3 coding DNA: TGTGCCAGCAGCCCAGACCCGGGTACTGAAGCTTTCTTT.